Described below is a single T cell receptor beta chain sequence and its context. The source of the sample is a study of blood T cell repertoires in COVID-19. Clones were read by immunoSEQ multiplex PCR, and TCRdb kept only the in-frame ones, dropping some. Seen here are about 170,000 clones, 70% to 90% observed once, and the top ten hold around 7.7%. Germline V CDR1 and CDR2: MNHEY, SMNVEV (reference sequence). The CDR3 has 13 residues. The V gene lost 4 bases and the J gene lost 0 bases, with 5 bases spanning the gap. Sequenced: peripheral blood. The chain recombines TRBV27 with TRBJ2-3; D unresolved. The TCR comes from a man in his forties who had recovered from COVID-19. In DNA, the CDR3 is TGTGCCAGCAGTTACGGGAGCACAGATACGCAGTATTTT. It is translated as CASSYGSTDTQYF.